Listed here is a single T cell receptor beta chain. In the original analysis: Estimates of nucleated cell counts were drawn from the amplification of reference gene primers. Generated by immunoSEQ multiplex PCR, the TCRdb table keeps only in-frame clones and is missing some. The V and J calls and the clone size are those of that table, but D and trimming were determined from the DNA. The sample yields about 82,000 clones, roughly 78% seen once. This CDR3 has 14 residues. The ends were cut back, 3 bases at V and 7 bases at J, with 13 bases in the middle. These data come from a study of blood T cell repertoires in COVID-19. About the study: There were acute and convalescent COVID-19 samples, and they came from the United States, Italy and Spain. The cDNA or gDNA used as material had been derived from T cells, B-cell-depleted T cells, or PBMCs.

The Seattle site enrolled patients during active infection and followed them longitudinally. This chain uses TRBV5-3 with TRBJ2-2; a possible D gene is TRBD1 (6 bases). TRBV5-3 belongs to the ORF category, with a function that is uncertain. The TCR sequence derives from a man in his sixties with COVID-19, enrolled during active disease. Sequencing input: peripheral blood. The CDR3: CARSSNRDIGELFF. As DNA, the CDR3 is TGTGCCAGAAGCTCCAACAGGGACATCGGGGAGCTGTTTTTT.